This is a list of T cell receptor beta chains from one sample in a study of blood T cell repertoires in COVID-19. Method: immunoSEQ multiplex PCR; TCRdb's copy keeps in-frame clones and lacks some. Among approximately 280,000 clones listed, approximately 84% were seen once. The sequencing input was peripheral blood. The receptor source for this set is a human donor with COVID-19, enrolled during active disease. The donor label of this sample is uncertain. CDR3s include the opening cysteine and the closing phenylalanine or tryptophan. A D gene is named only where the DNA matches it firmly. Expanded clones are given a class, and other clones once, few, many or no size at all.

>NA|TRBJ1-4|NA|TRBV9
TGTGCCAGCAGCTCGGGGGGGCTAGCTAATGAAAAACTGTTTTTT
CASSSGGLANEKLFF
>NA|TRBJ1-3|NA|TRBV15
TGTGCCACCAGCAGAGATTCCGGGGTCGGTACTGGAAACACCATATATTTT
CATSRDSGVGTGNTIYF
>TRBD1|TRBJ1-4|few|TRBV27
TGTGCCAGCAGTCCGGCCGGGACAGTGAATGAAAAACTGTTTTTT
CASSPAGTVNEKLFF
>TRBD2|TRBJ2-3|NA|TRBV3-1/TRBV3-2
TGTGCCAGCAGCCAAAGGTTGTCGGGAGGTGGTGCAGATACGCAGTATTTT
CASSQRLSGGGADTQYF
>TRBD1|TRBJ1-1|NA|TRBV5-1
TGCGCCAGCAAGGTGGGGACAGGGGTAGTGGGCACTGAAGCTTTCTTT
CASKVGTGVVGTEAFF
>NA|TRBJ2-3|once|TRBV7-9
TGTGCCAGCAGCTCCGGCGGGGTTACGCAGTATTTT
CASSSGGVTQYF
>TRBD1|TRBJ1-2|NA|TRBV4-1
TGCGCCAGCAGCCAGGCAGGGGGCTGGCAGAACTATGGCTACACCTTC
CASSQAGGWQNYGYTF
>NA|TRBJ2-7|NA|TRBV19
TGTGCCAGTAGTATACAGGGTAGTTACGAGCAGTACTTC
CASSIQGSYEQYF
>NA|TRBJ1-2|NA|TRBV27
TGTGCCAGCAGTTTAGTTCCAGGGTTGAATGGCTACACCTTC
CASSLVPGLNGYTF
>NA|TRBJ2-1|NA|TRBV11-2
TGTGCCAGCAGCTATAGGGGCCCCAATGAGCAGTTCTTC
CASSYRGPNEQFF
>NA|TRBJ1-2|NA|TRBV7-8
TGTGCCAGCAGCTTCACAGCGGACTATGGCTACACCTTC
CASSFTADYGYTF
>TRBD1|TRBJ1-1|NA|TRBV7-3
TGTGCCAGCAGCGCGGGACAGGGGATGAACACTGAAGCTTTCTTT
CASSAGQGMNTEAFF
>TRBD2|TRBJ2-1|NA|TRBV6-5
TGTGCCAGCAGAGGACTAGCGGGGGAACTTGAGCAGTTCTTC
CASRGLAGELEQFF
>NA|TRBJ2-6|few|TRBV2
TGTGCCAGCAACTACAGGTACTCTGGGGCCAACGTCCTGACTTTC
CASNYRYSGANVLTF
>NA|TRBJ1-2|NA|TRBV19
TGTGCCAGTAGTATAGGGGGCGGAAACCCTACCTATGGCTACACCTTC
CASSIGGGNPTYGYTF
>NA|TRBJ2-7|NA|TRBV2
TGTGCCAGCAGTGAAGCGACCCCCTCTCCTCGGGATGAGCAGTACTTC
CASSEATPSPRDEQYF
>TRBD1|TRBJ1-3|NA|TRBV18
TGTGCCAGCTCACGCGGACAGGGGGACGCCGCATCTGGAAACACCATATATTTT
CASSRGQGDAASGNTIYF
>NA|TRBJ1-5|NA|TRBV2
TGTGCCAGCTCGACAGGCAATCAGCCCCAGCATTTT
CASSTGNQPQHF
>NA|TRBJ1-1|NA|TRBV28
TGTGCCAGCAGTTTCAGGGAGGCCAAAGCTTTCTTT
CASSFREAKAFF
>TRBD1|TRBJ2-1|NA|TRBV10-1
TGCGCCAGCAGTGCCAGAGGCCCGTGCCCGGGACAGGACGAGGGGGTGCAGTTTTGTGAGCAGTTCTTC
CASSARGPCPGQDEGVQFCEQFF
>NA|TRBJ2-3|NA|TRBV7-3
TGTGCCAGCAGCTTATATGCGGGTAGAGATACGCAGTATTTT
CASSLYAGRDTQYF
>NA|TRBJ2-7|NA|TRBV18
TGTGCCAGCTCACCACCGGGGGGCTCCTACGAGCAGTACTTC
CASSPPGGSYEQYF
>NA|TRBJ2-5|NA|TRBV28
TGTGCCAGCAGTCCTCGTAACAGGGAGGAGACCCAGTACTTC
CASSPRNREETQYF
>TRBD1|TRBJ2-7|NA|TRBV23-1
TGCGCCAGCAGTCACCAGGACAGGGAGCCCTCCTACGAGCAGTACTTC
CASSHQDREPSYEQYF
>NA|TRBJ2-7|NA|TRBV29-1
TGCAGCGTCCAGAGGGAGGCTTCGCAGTACTTC
CSVQREASQYF
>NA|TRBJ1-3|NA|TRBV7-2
TGTGCCAGCAGCTCCCCCCGTAGCGGTACTGGAAACACCATATATTTT
CASSSPRSGTGNTIYF
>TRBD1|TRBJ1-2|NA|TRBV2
TGTGCCAGCAGTCTCACCGGGACAGGGCATGGCTACACCTTC
CASSLTGTGHGYTF
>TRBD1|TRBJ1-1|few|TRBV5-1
TGCGCCAGCAGTATTTCGGGACAGGCTAAGAAGACTGAAGCTTTCTTT
CASSISGQAKKTEAFF
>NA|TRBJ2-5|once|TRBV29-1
TGCAGCGTTTGGGGCAGCGCGAATGGGCCCCAGTACTTC
CSVWGSANGPQYF